This TCR beta chain was captured in a study of PD-1 blockade in classical Hodgkin lymphoma. Background on the study: Nivolumab dosing for patients was 3 mg/kg, administered intravenously every 2 weeks. Findings and limits, study-wide: Lower baseline TCR diversity marked trial partial responders and progressors. Newly diagnosed patients were said to have less baseline TCR diversity than healthy donors did.

Trimming cost V 5 bases and J 4 bases, with 18 bases left between them. From germline, CDR1 is SGHVS and CDR2 FQNEAQ. The CDR3 covers 15 residues. With respect to this clone: Its antigen is not identified.

Time point here: cycle 4 day 1 (C4D1), after 6 weeks of nivolumab. Every patient was affected by relapse after autologous stem cell transplantation, while exposure to brentuximab vedotin was not uniform. Reported best responses ranged across complete response, partial response or progressive disease. Generated by immunoSEQ multiplex PCR, the TCRdb table keeps only in-frame clones and is missing some. This table has over 85,000 clones, about 92% appearing once. The receptor was isolated from a human donor with classical Hodgkin lymphoma. The material was peripheral blood mononuclear cells (PBMCs), obtained before the fourth cycle of nivolumab. The J gene is TRBJ2-7, the V gene TRBV7-8; D remains unclear. The CDR3 DNA is TGTGCCAGCAGCCCTGGTGGGTCGCCCAGGTACGAGCAGTACTTC. Its protein is CASSPGGSPRYEQYF.